Following are 5 T cell receptor beta chains from one sample sequenced in a study of cytomegalovirus exposure and HLA in healthy donors (dated by TCRdb to 2016 to 2017). Receptor amplification or capture employed the immunoSEQ multiplex PCR assay. The multiplex PCR relied on a mix of 60 forward primers for TCR Vbeta segments and 13 reverse primers for TCR Jbeta segments. TCRdb holds this immuneACCESS table with in-frame rearrangements only. Some clones are missing; in checked studies, unresolved V genes explain under half, and the rest has no known cause. The sample profile shows 150,000 to 200,000 clones; roughly 70% of them were found once. Of the sample, more than 3% falls within the top ten clones. The specimen sequenced was PBMCs. These receptors were collected from a male donor in good health and CMV-seronegative.

This clone was seen more than once but under ten times. V and J are TRBV5-1 and TRBJ2-3; a possible D gene is TRBD1 (6 bases). The CDR3 covers 20 residues. The V end was cut by 0 bases, the J end by 0 bases, with 23 bases between. Looked up from germline, CDR1 is SGHRS and CDR2 is YFSETQ. CDR3 DNA: TGCGCCAGCAGCTTGGCCAGGGGTTCGCCGACAGAATATAGCACAGATACGCAGTATTTT. Amino acids: CASSLARGSPTEYSTDTQYF.

This clone was seen once. The junction shows a germline mismatch at one end, possibly a read error. The V and J genes are TRBV6-6 and TRBJ1-1; TRBD1 aligns across 7 bases. CDR3 length: 14 residues. CDR1 and CDR2 (germline): MNHNY, SVGAGI (reference sequence). DNA for the CDR3: TGTGCCAGCAGTTACTCGGGACAGAACCCTGAAGCTTTCTTT. Protein: CASSYSGQNPEAFF.

The chain employs TRBV19 and TRBJ2-1, with 9 bases aligning to TRBD2. The CDR3 loop spans 15 amino acids. Germline values: CDR1 LNHDA, CDR2 SQIVND (reference sequence). After removal of 7 bases from V and 9 bases from J, the junction contained 13 bases not matched to a gene. As DNA, the CDR3 is TGTGCCAGTAAATTTGCGGGAGGGCCTGGTAGTGAGCAGTTCTTC. Protein: CASKFAGGPGSEQFF.

V is TRBV28 and J is TRBJ2-2; TRBD1 might be the D (5 bases). Germline CDR1 is MDHEN and CDR2 is SYDVKM. There are 16 residues in the CDR3. Trimming took 7 bases from V and 0 from J, leaving 15 bases between them. The CDR3 coding sequence is TGTGCCAGCACCTCAGCAGGGTCCGCGAACACCGGGGAGCTGTTTTTT. Protein sequence: CASTSAGSANTGELFF.

This clone was recorded once. The CDR3 protein is CASSQDRRRFEETQYF. CDR3 DNA: TGCGCCAGCAGCCAAGATCGGAGACGCTTCGAGGAGACCCAGTACTTC. V gene TRBV4-1 combines with J gene TRBJ2-5; D ambiguous. Trimming removed 0 bases at V and 5 bases at J, with 16 bases between. The germline V gene encodes CDR1 MGHRA and CDR2 YSYEKL. CDR3 length equals 16 residues.